A selection of T cell receptor beta chains follows, all from one sample in a study of type 1 and type 2 diabetes patients. TCRdb itself ran the multiplex PCR reads through MiXCR, one entry per CDR3 protein. The repertoire holds 270,000 or so distinct CDR3 sequences, with around 50% as singletons. The sequenced sample consisted of peripheral blood mononuclear cells (PBMCs). All receptors come from a man between 18 and 29 years old with type 2 diabetes. Both conserved end residues are part of each CDR3. A D gene is named only where the DNA matches it firmly. Not all rows give a size; the values are once, few, many and, for expanded clones, a class.

clone_size: many
j_call: TRBJ1-1
d_call: -
v_call: TRBV12-3/TRBV12-4
cdr3_aa: CASSFGNTEAFF
cdr3_nt: TGTGCCAGTAGTTTTGGAAACACTGAAGCTTTCTTT

clone_size: -
j_call: TRBJ1-6
d_call: -
v_call: TRBV4-2
cdr3_aa: CASSQDLGQGGSPLHF
cdr3_nt: TGTGCCAGCAGCCAAGATTTGGGCCAAGGCGGATCACCCCTCCACTTT

clone_size: few
j_call: TRBJ2-2
d_call: TRBD1
v_call: TRBV6-5
cdr3_aa: CASKTGDRGELFF
cdr3_nt: TGTGCCAGCAAAACAGGGGACCGCGGGGAGCTGTTTTTT

clone_size: -
j_call: TRBJ2-3
d_call: TRBD2
v_call: TRBV7-3
cdr3_aa: CASSLGSGTSGTDTQYF
cdr3_nt: TGTGCCAGCAGCTTAGGGTCCGGGACTAGTGGCACAGATACGCAGTATTTT

clone_size: -
j_call: TRBJ2-5
d_call: TRBD2
v_call: TRBV15
cdr3_aa: CATSRASGRYTETQYF
cdr3_nt: TGTGCCACCAGCAGAGCTAGCGGGAGGTACACGGAGACCCAGTACTTC

clone_size: -
j_call: TRBJ1-1
d_call: -
v_call: TRBV10-3
cdr3_aa: CAIRDLQNTEAFF
cdr3_nt: TGTGCCATCCGGGACCTTCAGAACACTGAAGCTTTCTTT

clone_size: once
j_call: TRBJ2-3
d_call: TRBD1
v_call: TRBV10-3
cdr3_aa: CAISEDRGAQYF
cdr3_nt: TGTGCCATCAGTGAGGACAGGGGGGCGCAGTATTTT

clone_size: -
j_call: TRBJ1-3
d_call: -
v_call: TRBV2
cdr3_aa: CASRRYGGNTIYF
cdr3_nt: TGTGCCAGCAGGCGATATGGTGGAAACACCATATATTTT

clone_size: -
j_call: TRBJ2-5
d_call: -
v_call: TRBV4-1
cdr3_aa: CAGSTGAEETQYF
cdr3_nt: TGCGCCGGCAGCACCGGGGCCGAGGAGACCCAGTACTTC

clone_size: -
j_call: TRBJ2-7
d_call: -
v_call: TRBV4-2
cdr3_aa: CASSHKSPLGPMDEQYF
cdr3_nt: TGTGCCAGCAGCCATAAGTCGCCTCTAGGCCCAATGGACGAGCAGTACTTC

clone_size: many
j_call: TRBJ2-7
d_call: -
v_call: TRBV2
cdr3_aa: CASSDHFVMGEQYF
cdr3_nt: TGTGCCAGCAGTGATCATTTCGTTATGGGGGAGCAGTACTTC

clone_size: many
j_call: TRBJ1-1
d_call: -
v_call: TRBV19
cdr3_aa: CASSPTGTEAFF
cdr3_nt: TGTGCCAGTAGTCCAACTGGCACTGAAGCTTTCTTT

clone_size: -
j_call: TRBJ1-1
d_call: -
v_call: TRBV19
cdr3_aa: CASSIGQFTEAFF
cdr3_nt: TGTGCCAGTAGTATCGGGCAGTTCACTGAAGCTTTCTTT

clone_size: many
j_call: TRBJ1-1
d_call: -
v_call: TRBV4-1
cdr3_aa: CASSQAVGGRVNTEAFF
cdr3_nt: TGCGCCAGCAGCCAAGCAGTGGGGGGGAGGGTGAACACTGAAGCTTTCTTT

clone_size: -
j_call: TRBJ1-1
d_call: -
v_call: TRBV7-6
cdr3_aa: CASSPTSGSEAFF
cdr3_nt: TGTGCCAGCAGCCCAACGTCGGGGTCGGAAGCTTTCTTT

clone_size: -
j_call: TRBJ2-7
d_call: -
v_call: TRBV6-6
cdr3_aa: CASEEGGNRNEQYF
cdr3_nt: TGTGCCAGCGAAGAGGGGGGGAATAGAAACGAGCAGTACTTC

clone_size: -
j_call: TRBJ1-2
d_call: TRBD1
v_call: TRBV7-3
cdr3_aa: CASSLWQGGGYTF
cdr3_nt: TGTGCCAGCAGCTTATGGCAGGGGGGTGGCTACACCTTC

clone_size: -
j_call: TRBJ1-2
d_call: TRBD1
v_call: TRBV7-2
cdr3_aa: CASSLAVGQGAGANYGYTF
cdr3_nt: TGTGCCAGCAGCTTAGCCGTAGGGCAGGGGGCAGGAGCTAACTATGGCTACACCTTC

clone_size: many
j_call: TRBJ2-7
d_call: -
v_call: TRBV7-2
cdr3_aa: CASSFPGDEQYF
cdr3_nt: TGTGCCAGCAGCTTCCCAGGGGACGAGCAGTACTTC

clone_size: -
j_call: TRBJ2-2
d_call: -
v_call: TRBV7-7
cdr3_aa: CASSLGSGPTGELFF
cdr3_nt: TGTGCCAGCAGCTTAGGTTCGGGGCCGACCGGGGAGCTGTTTTTT

clone_size: -
j_call: TRBJ2-1
d_call: -
v_call: TRBV2
cdr3_aa: CASSEASLGFSYEQFF
cdr3_nt: TGTGCCAGCAGTGAAGCAAGTTTAGGGTTCTCGTACGAGCAGTTCTTC

clone_size: -
j_call: TRBJ2-7
d_call: TRBD1
v_call: TRBV27
cdr3_aa: CASSSIPGQYEQYF
cdr3_nt: TGTGCCAGCAGTTCCATTCCGGGACAGTACGAGCAGTACTTC

clone_size: -
j_call: TRBJ2-5
d_call: -
v_call: TRBV10-3
cdr3_aa: CAIFGAGTQYF
cdr3_nt: TGTGCCATCTTTGGGGCGGGGACCCAGTACTTC